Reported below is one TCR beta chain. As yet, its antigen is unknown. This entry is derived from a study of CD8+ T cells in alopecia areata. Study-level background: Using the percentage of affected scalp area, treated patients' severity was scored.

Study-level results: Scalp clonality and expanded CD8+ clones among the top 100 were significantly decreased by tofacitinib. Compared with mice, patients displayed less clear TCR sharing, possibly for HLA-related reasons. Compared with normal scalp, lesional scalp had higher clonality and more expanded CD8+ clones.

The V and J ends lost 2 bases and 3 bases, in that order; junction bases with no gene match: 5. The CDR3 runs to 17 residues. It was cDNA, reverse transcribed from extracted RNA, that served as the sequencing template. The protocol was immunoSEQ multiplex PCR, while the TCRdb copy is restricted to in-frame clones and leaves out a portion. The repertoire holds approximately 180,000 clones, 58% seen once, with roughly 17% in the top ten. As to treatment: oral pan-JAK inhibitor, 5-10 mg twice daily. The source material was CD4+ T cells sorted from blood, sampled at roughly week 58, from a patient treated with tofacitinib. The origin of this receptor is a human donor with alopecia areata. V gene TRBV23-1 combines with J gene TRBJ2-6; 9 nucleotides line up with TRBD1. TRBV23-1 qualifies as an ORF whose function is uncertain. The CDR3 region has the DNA TGCGCCAGCAGTCAACCACGGACAGGGGTTGGGGCCAACGTCCTGACTTTC. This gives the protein CASSQPRTGVGANVLTF.